This T cell receptor beta chain was captured by sequencing in a study of blood T cell repertoires in COVID-19 (dated by TCRdb to about 2020). Looking at the study overall: The collaborator samples originated in the United States, Italy and Spain and spanned the acute and convalescent phases of COVID-19. The prospective study material was composed of cDNA or gDNA derived from T cells, B-cell-depleted T cells, or PBMCs. The dataset comprised deeply sampled blood TCRbeta repertoires from subjects exposed to, actively infected with, or recovered from COVID-19. The repertoires were made available in a free public database intended to serve as a resource for research on the immune response to SARS-CoV-2. Samples came from the ongoing ImmuneRACE study (first 160 participants) plus 1,254 subjects from 6 global collaborators. Nearly every sample came with metadata listing a de-identified subject ID, COVID-19 status, age in years and sex. HLA class I and class II types, where available, came from metadata supplied by the sample provider rather than from assay-based typing. Overall study results and their limits: Clinical and demographic metadata were provided uncurated, with the amount varying by source and participant.

Spanning cysteine to phenylalanine, the CDR3 consists of 13 amino acids. The retained sequence is limited to the CDR3, 39 bases, with the frame set at the first base. Trimming takes 2 bases from V and 0 bases from J, and the germline ends sit 5 bases apart. TCRbeta CDR3 regions were amplified from genomic DNA by means of the immunoSEQ Assay, a bias-controlled multiplex PCR. Per the original workflow: Within the assay, amplification of reference gene primers was used to estimate how many nucleated cells each sample contained. To quantify the absolute abundance of each unique TCRbeta CDR3 rearrangement, sequence reads were collapsed and filtered. Productive Simpson clonality was computed per sample as the square root of Simpson's diversity index over productive rearrangements. TCRdb took over this immuneACCESS table, retaining in-frame rearrangements with V and J assigned. Such tables are incomplete; in checked studies, under half of the missing clones stem from an unresolved V gene, and the remainder is unexplained. Clone size and the V and J calls come from that table; the DNA yielded D and trimming. In this sample the table shows some 200,000 clones, around 89% of which occur a single time. About 2.6% of the sample lies in the top ten.

In the prospective study, participants were about 18 to 95 years old, resided in fewer than 25 geographic areas of the United States, and were enrolled through a virtual design. In the prospective study, participants were assigned to cohorts based on the clinical history participants reported in a screening survey and a study questionnaire. Recovered participants in ImmuneRACE Cohort 3 were defined as having two consecutive negative NP/OP PCR tests, clearance from a healthcare professional, or resolution of symptoms. Each participant in the prospective study had whole blood, serum and a nasopharyngeal or oropharyngeal swab collected by mobile phlebotomists. Over an approximately 2-month period, participants in the prospective study had the option of providing additional blood draws and questionnaires. Before DNA extraction, prospective study blood samples were shipped either frozen or at room temperature.

Concerning this clone: Its target antigen remains unknown. It has no much larger one-base neighbor in the sample; base qualities were not kept. Different DNA sequences within this sample yield the same CDR3.

The material sequenced was PBMCs or T cells enriched from blood (not recorded which). This receptor chain uses TRBV12-3 or TRBV12-4 and TRBJ2-7; the D gene lacks a confident call. The receptor was isolated from a woman aged 25 to 39 who had recovered from COVID-19. The encoded CDR3 is CASSLSRSYEQYF. Here is the DNA: TGTGCCAGCAGTTTATCCCGCTCCTACGAGCAGTACTTC.